This T cell receptor beta chain derives from a study of control samples from healthy donors and cancer patients. The assay was immunoSEQ multiplex PCR, and TCRdb's table has in-frame clones only and misses some. The sample includes around 200,000 clones, over 80% seen only once; the top ten take more than 1.2%. The receptor comes from a young man in good health. The specimen sequenced was blood.

The CDR3 region has the DNA TGTGCCAGCAGTGATTTACTCCGGGTGAATCAGCCCCAGCATTTT. Protein product: CASSDLLRVNQPQHF. The chain joins TRBV2 to TRBJ1-5; D is ambiguous. The CDR3 runs 15 residues. The germline V and J ends were trimmed by 3 bases and 4 bases, with 13 bases remaining between them. CDR1 and CDR2 from the germline V gene are SNHLY and FYNNEI.